One and the same sample provided the 5 T cell receptor beta chains below, sequenced in a study of graft-versus-host responses after intestinal transplantation. Here immunoSEQ multiplex PCR was the method, and the copy in TCRdb shows in-frame clones only, minus some. The sample lists under 90,000 clones, around 93% occurring once. Sequenced here: PBMCs, sampled 98 days after intestinal transplantation. Receptor source: a human patient who received an intestinal transplant, so some T cells may come from the graft donor.

The chain carries TRBV28 and TRBJ2-7, with D hard to call. The germline V and J ends were trimmed by 6 bases and 0 bases, with 12 bases remaining between them. This CDR3 comprises 14 residues. CDR1 MDHEN and CDR2 SYDVKM come from the germline V gene. CDR3 bases: TGTGCCAGCAGGACCCTCCGTAACTCCTACGAGCAGTACTTC. The encoded protein is CASRTLRNSYEQYF.

The CDR3 region has the DNA TGTGCCAGCAGTGCAGGGATCACAGATACGCAGTATTTT. It is translated as CASSAGITDTQYF. The V gene is TRBV6-5, the J gene TRBJ2-3, with TRBD1 as a possible D gene (5 bases). The germline gives CDR1 MNHEY, CDR2 SVGAGI. V was clipped by 5 bases and J by 2 bases, with 8 bases between them. This CDR3 is 13 amino acids long.

The rearrangement links TRBV27 to TRBJ1-5; possible D gene TRBD1, 6 bases. The CDR3 length is 15 residues. Per germline, CDR1 MNHEY and CDR2 SMNVEV (reference sequence). V was shortened by 5 bases and J by 10 bases, with 21 bases between the two germline ends. This CDR3 reads CASSPSVDRSFPQHF. The CDR3 nucleotides are TGTGCCAGCAGTCCAAGTGTGGACAGATCATTTCCCCAGCATTTT.

The V and J genes are TRBV4-1 and TRBJ2-7; D perhaps matches TRBD2 (7 bases). Germline CDR1 MGHRA, CDR2 YSYEKL. V lost 1 base and J lost 2, with 15 bases in between. The CDR3 is made up of 16 amino acids. CDR3 coding DNA: TGCGCCAGCAGCCAAGTGGACGGGGGGCCCACCTACGAGCAGTACTTC. Encoded protein: CASSQVDGGPTYEQYF.

The genes are TRBV15 and TRBJ2-7; the match to TRBD2 covers 7 bases. The V gene's germline CDR1 is LNHNV and CDR2 YYDKDF (reference sequence). There are 14 residues in the CDR3. J was trimmed by 6 bases and V by 5 bases; bases with no gene match: 10. Here the CDR3 DNA reads TGTGCCACCAGCGGGAGGGAAGTGGGTGGCGAGCAGTACTTC. Translation: CATSGREVGGEQYF.